Listed below are T cell receptor beta chains from one sample, sequenced in a study of blood T cell repertoires in COVID-19. TCRdb's copy holds only in-frame clones and misses some; the assay was immunoSEQ multiplex PCR. The profile shows about 140,000 clones, 85% to 90% of them singletons. Material: PBMCs or T cells enriched from blood (not recorded which). Every receptor here comes from a man in his fifties or sixties who had recovered from COVID-19. The CDR3 runs from the conserved cysteine through the conserved F or W. D genes are given only for firm matches. For some rows the clone size is stated as once, few or many, or as a class when expanded; others skip it.

DNA	CDR3	J	D	size	V
TGTGCCAGCAGTGACACCTTGGGGAGTCAGCCCCAGCATTTT	CASSDTLGSQPQHF	TRBJ1-5	-	-	TRBV6-4
TGTGCCAGCAGCTTAAACTCAGGGCACACCGGGGAGCTGTTTTTT	CASSLNSGHTGELFF	TRBJ2-2	-	-	TRBV7-3
TGTGCCACCCGCGGGGGCACAGATACGCAGTATTTT	CATRGGTDTQYF	TRBJ2-3	-	-	TRBV10-3
TGTGCCAGCAGCCAAGCTGCCGGACAGGGGGAGATGGGCTACACCTTC	CASSQAAGQGEMGYTF	TRBJ1-2	TRBD1	-	TRBV3-1/TRBV3-2
TGTGCCAGCAGGCCGGGGACAGGTCCGAATTCACCCCTCCACTTT	CASRPGTGPNSPLHF	TRBJ1-6	TRBD1	-	TRBV2
TGTGCCAGCAGGAGACTAGCGGGAGGAAATGAGCAGTTCTTC	CASRRLAGGNEQFF	TRBJ2-1	TRBD2	-	TRBV6-5
TGTGCCAGCAGCCAAGGAGGGGCGGGGAAAAACATTCAGTACTTC	CASSQGGAGKNIQYF	TRBJ2-4	-	-	TRBV3-1/TRBV3-2
TGTGCCTGGAGCACCGGGACAGGGGATTCACCCCTCCACTTT	CAWSTGTGDSPLHF	TRBJ1-6	TRBD1	-	TRBV30
TGTGCCTGGAGAATTGGGACAGCCTACGAGCAGTACTTC	CAWRIGTAYEQYF	TRBJ2-7	TRBD1	-	TRBV30
TGTGCCAGCAGCGCAAGGGACAGGGGGCAAGAGACCCAGTACTTC	CASSARDRGQETQYF	TRBJ2-5	TRBD1	once	TRBV9
TGTGCCTGGAAACGAGGGAACACTGAAGCTTTCTTT	CAWKRGNTEAFF	TRBJ1-1	-	-	TRBV30
TGCGCCAGCAGCTTTGGTCCAGGATCGAACACTGAAGCTTTCTTT	CASSFGPGSNTEAFF	TRBJ1-1	-	-	TRBV5-1
TGTGCCACCAGTGATGGGCAGGGGACTCAGCCCCAGCATTTT	CATSDGQGTQPQHF	TRBJ1-5	-	-	TRBV24-1
TGTGCCAGCAGTTACTCGAGTTACGAGCAGTACTTC	CASSYSSYEQYF	TRBJ2-7	-	-	TRBV6-6
TGTGCCAGCAGCCCACGTCAGGGCGGCTTAAACTATGGCTACACCTTC	CASSPRQGGLNYGYTF	TRBJ1-2	-	-	TRBV7-6
TGTGCCAGCAGTGAAGAGAGACGGAGTATTAATTCTAATGAAAAACTGTTTTTT	CASSEERRSINSNEKLFF	TRBJ1-4	-	-	TRBV6-1
TGTGCCAGTAGTATGGCCCTGGCCACCGGGGAGCTGTTTTTT	CASSMALATGELFF	TRBJ2-2	-	once	TRBV19
TGCGCCAGCAGCCTGAGTACGACAGGGAACTACGAGCAGTACTTC	CASSLSTTGNYEQYF	TRBJ2-7	TRBD1	once	TRBV5-1
TGTGCCAGCAGCCAAGAACGAAGCGGGAGGGCCTACGAGCAGTACTTC	CASSQERSGRAYEQYF	TRBJ2-7	TRBD2	once	TRBV4-2
TGTGCCAGCAGTACTCCGGGACTAGCAGCGCTCGAGCAGTACTTC	CASSTPGLAALEQYF	TRBJ2-7	TRBD2	-	TRBV28
TGTGCCAGCAGCTTAGTGGGGGGCTACGAGCAGTACTTC	CASSLVGGYEQYF	TRBJ2-7	-	-	TRBV7-8
TGCGCCAGCAGCCCCCGGGAGTTTGAAAAACTGTTTTTT	CASSPREFEKLFF	TRBJ1-4	-	-	TRBV4-1
TGTGCCAGCAGCTTGGAGTGGGGCGCGGAAGATTCCTACGAGCAGTACTTC	CASSLEWGAEDSYEQYF	TRBJ2-7	-	-	TRBV5-5
TGTGCCAGCAGCACGGGGGGTATCGGCTATGGCTACACCTTC	CASSTGGIGYGYTF	TRBJ1-2	-	few	TRBV28
TGCGCCAGCAGCTTGGGTAGCGGGGCAGCAGATACGCAGTATTTT	CASSLGSGAADTQYF	TRBJ2-3	TRBD2	-	TRBV5-1
TGTGCCAGCAGCAAGACAGGTGGTAGGGTGAACACTGAAGCTTTCTTT	CASSKTGGRVNTEAFF	TRBJ1-1	-	-	TRBV11-1
TGTGCCAGCACCTCAACGCAGGTGGGCGATGAGCAGTTCTTC	CASTSTQVGDEQFF	TRBJ2-1	-	-	TRBV21-1
TGTGCCAGCAGTTATGAGGGCAGGGGGCTTTGGGGCTACACCTTC	CASSYEGRGLWGYTF	TRBJ1-2	TRBD1	few	TRBV28
TGTGCCAGCAGAAAGACAGGGAAGGCTGGCTACACCTTC	CASRKTGKAGYTF	TRBJ1-2	TRBD1	-	TRBV9
TGTGCCAGCAGTTTCAAGGGAGGCGAGCAGTACTTC	CASSFKGGEQYF	TRBJ2-7	-	-	TRBV12-3/TRBV12-4
TGTGCCAGCGGCCGTTGGGCAGGGTCTAATTCACCCCTCCACTTT	CASGRWAGSNSPLHF	TRBJ1-6	-	-	TRBV6-5
TGTGCCAGCAACTTGAGAGAGAGCAATCAGCCCCAGCATTTT	CASNLRESNQPQHF	TRBJ1-5	-	-	TRBV28
TGTGCCACCAGCAGAGATGGCGGTCACACCGGGGAGCTGTTTTTT	CATSRDGGHTGELFF	TRBJ2-2	-	-	TRBV15
TGTGCCAGCAGCCGGGGAGCTTCTGGAAACACCATATATTTT	CASSRGASGNTIYF	TRBJ1-3	-	-	TRBV5-4
TGTGCCTGGAGTGTGGGGGACAGGAGCTCGGAGACCCAGTACTTC	CAWSVGDRSSETQYF	TRBJ2-5	TRBD1	-	TRBV30
TGTGCCAGCAGCTCCAGGGCGGGGGCTAGCTACGAGCAGTACTTC	CASSSRAGASYEQYF	TRBJ2-7	-	few	TRBV7-9
TGTGCCAGTAATGATCCGACAGGCTTTGTCCAGCCCCAGCATTTT	CASNDPTGFVQPQHF	TRBJ1-5	-	once	TRBV19
TGTGCCAGCAGCTCAACAGGAATCACTGAAGCTTTCTTT	CASSSTGITEAFF	TRBJ1-1	-	-	TRBV7-9
TGTGCCAGCAGCGCAGGGGGCGCGGCGGACATTCAGTACTTC	CASSAGGAADIQYF	TRBJ2-4	TRBD1	-	TRBV5-4
TGTGCCAGCAGCCGACAGGTATTCACAGATACGCAGTATTTT	CASSRQVFTDTQYF	TRBJ2-3	-	-	TRBV6-5
TGTGCCAGCAGCGTAGATTACGGGAGGGCCTACGAGCAGTACTTC	CASSVDYGRAYEQYF	TRBJ2-7	TRBD2	-	TRBV9
TGTGCTAGCAGCTTAGGTCTAGCGGAAAGGGAGACCCAGTACTTC	CASSLGLAERETQYF	TRBJ2-5	TRBD2	-	TRBV7-7
TGTGCAAGTCGCTTTCTTAACTTGACTAGCGGGAGCGACGAGCAGTACTTC	CASRFLNLTSGSDEQYF	TRBJ2-7	-	once	TRBV12-2
TGTGCCAGCAGCTCCGACAGCACAAGAGTGACCCAGTACTTC	CASSSDSTRVTQYF	TRBJ2-5	-	-	TRBV7-2
TGTGCCAGCAGTCCCGACATAGGCAGACAAGAGACCCAGTACTTC	CASSPDIGRQETQYF	TRBJ2-5	-	-	TRBV5-4
TGTGCCAGCAGTTTATTATTGGGACTGAGCAATCAGCCCCAGCATTTT	CASSLLLGLSNQPQHF	TRBJ1-5	-	-	TRBV28
TGTGCCAGCTCACCCCTACCCACTAGGAGTGAGCAGTTCTTC	CASSPLPTRSEQFF	TRBJ2-1	-	-	TRBV18
TGTGCCACCAGCAGGTTAGCGGGGGGTGTAGATACGCAGTATTTT	CATSRLAGGVDTQYF	TRBJ2-3	TRBD2	-	TRBV15